A single sample is the source of the 21 T cell receptor beta chains below, sequenced in a study of blood T cell repertoires in COVID-19. Only in-frame clones appear in the TCRdb table, and some are missing; sequencing was by immunoSEQ multiplex PCR. Of about 83,000 clones listed, around 76% are singletons. Sequencing was carried out using peripheral blood. The receptor set was obtained from a woman older than 75 with active or convalescent COVID-19.

This clone has only one observation. CDR3 DNA: TGTGCCAGCAGTACACTACCAGACTACGAGCAGTACTTC. Translating gives CASSTLPDYEQYF. The chain combines TRBV6-2 or TRBV6-3 with TRBJ2-7, with D unclear. V was cut by 5 bases and J by 3 bases, with 11 bases left in between. The CDR3 is 13 amino acids. Germline V CDR1 and CDR2: MNHEY, SVGEGT.

This clone was detected a few times. The chain combines TRBV30 with TRBJ2-5; D ambiguous. V gave up 2 bases and J gave up 5 bases, with 12 bases separating them. Germline V gene lookup returns CDR1 GTSNPN and CDR2 SVGIG (reference sequence). This CDR3 has 13 amino acids. This CDR3 reads CAWSYSAEETQYF. CDR3 in DNA: TGTGCCTGGAGTTATTCGGCGGAGGAGACCCAGTACTTC.

The V gene is TRBV9, the J gene TRBJ1-1, with D hard to call. The length of the CDR3 is 14 residues. V was cut by 0 bases and J by 3 bases, with 9 bases left in between. Germline-derived CDR1 and CDR2 are SGDLS and YYNGEE. For the CDR3, the DNA is TGTGCCAGCAGCGTAGGCGAGACACACACTGAAGCTTTCTTT. This sequence encodes CASSVGETHTEAFF.

This clone was recorded only once. The chain combines TRBV6-5 with TRBJ2-3, with TRBD2 as a possible D gene (5 bases). This CDR3 comprises 15 residues. Germline V gene data show CDR1 as MNHEY and CDR2 as SVGAGI. Trimming cost V 10 bases and J 0 bases, with 17 bases left between them. CDR3 in amino acids: CATKLGRTSTDTQYF. The CDR3 coding sequence is TGTGCCACCAAGTTGGGCCGGACTAGCACAGATACGCAGTATTTT.

The chain recombines TRBV6-5 with TRBJ2-1; TRBD2 is a possible D gene (5 bases). Trimming stripped 7 bases from V and 6 bases from J, with 10 bases between. Germline V gene sequence: CDR1 MNHEY, CDR2 SVGAGI. This CDR3 comprises 12 residues. CDR3 in amino acids: CASTQEVNEQFF. The DNA for the CDR3 is TGTGCCAGCACGCAGGAGGTCAATGAGCAGTTCTTC.

The chain uses TRBV6-5 and TRBJ1-4; 8 bases fit TRBD1. The germline CDR1 and CDR2 sequences are MNHEY and SVGAGI. V shed 8 bases, J shed 7 bases, and the junction held 9 bases outside the gene matches. CDR3 size: 14 residues. The CDR3 spells CASLDRALIEKLFF. The CDR3 DNA follows: TGTGCCAGCCTGGACAGGGCTTTAATTGAAAAACTGTTTTTT.

J is TRBJ2-2 and V is TRBV7-9, with 9 bases identical to TRBD1. V dropped 5 bases and J dropped 6; count of bases not matched to a gene: 7. Germline values: CDR1 SEHNR, CDR2 FQNEAQ (reference sequence). The CDR3 length is 15 residues. The CDR3 is CASSGTGRRAGELFF. The CDR3 DNA reads as TGTGCCAGCAGCGGGACAGGGCGAAGGGCCGGGGAGCTGTTTTTT.

By frequency in the sample, this clone is medium-sized. The V gene is TRBV19, the J gene TRBJ2-5; 10 nucleotides line up with TRBD2. Germline CDR1 reads LNHDA; CDR2 reads SQIVND (reference sequence). Germline trimming cut 3 bases from V and 5 bases from J; bases unmatched to any gene: 6. The CDR3 covers 15 residues. The CDR3 DNA sequence: TGTGCCAGTAGTATTACTAGCGGGGTGGGGGAGACCCAGTACTTC. Its protein product is CASSITSGVGETQYF. The full variable domain, rest sourced from reference TRBV19 and TRBJ2-5, is DGGITQSPKYLFRKEGQNVTLSCEQNLNHDAMYWYRQDPGQGLRLIYYSQIVNDFQKGDIAEGYSVSREKKESFPLTVTSAQKNPTAFYLCASSITSGVGETQYFGPGTRLLVL.

The chain recombines TRBV25-1 with TRBJ1-2; D may be TRBD1 (6 bases). The CDR3 has 17 residues. Trimming stripped 1 base from V and 4 bases from J, with 19 bases between. The germline gives CDR1 MGHDK, CDR2 SYGVNS. In DNA form, the CDR3 reads TGTGCCAGCAGTGAATTTGAGGACAGCCACCTTCTCTATGGCTACACCTTC. Translated: CASSEFEDSHLLYGYTF.

The V call is TRBV7-2, the J call TRBJ1-2; perhaps TRBD1 as D (5 bases). Germline V lookup: CDR1 SGHTA, CDR2 FQGNSA. The CDR3 is made up of 15 amino acids. Trimming left V 0 bases short and J 7 bases short, with 15 bases between. CDR3 residues: CASSLAPGAGVGYTF. As DNA, the CDR3 is TGTGCCAGCAGCTTAGCCCCCGGAGCGGGGGTTGGCTACACCTTC.

This clone was detected only a few times. The gene calls are TRBV5-5 and TRBJ2-7, with D possibly matching TRBD1 (6 bases). Germline assignment: CDR1 SGHKS and CDR2 YYEKEE (reference sequence). This CDR3 is built from 16 residues. The V gene lost 1 base and the J gene lost 1 base, with 15 bases spanning the gap. This CDR3 reads CASSLPSSRGSYEQYF. DNA of the CDR3: TGTGCCAGCAGCTTGCCGTCGTCCAGGGGATCCTACGAGCAGTACTTC.

The CDR3 region is CASSTGLAVDTDTQYF. Here the CDR3 DNA reads TGTGCCAGCAGCACGGGACTAGCGGTAGACACAGATACGCAGTATTTT. The gene calls are TRBV5-8 and TRBJ2-3, with 11 bases lining up with TRBD2. Germline V gene lookup returns CDR1 SGHTS and CDR2 YDEGEE. The CDR3 spans 16 residues. J gave up 2 bases and V 4 bases, and 6 bases lay outside the gene matches.

This clone was observed a handful of times. This chain joins TRBV4-1 and TRBJ1-5; D perhaps matches TRBD1 (6 bases). V was clipped by 1 base and J by 5 bases, with 12 bases between them. CDR1 is MGHRA and CDR2 is YSYEKL in the germline V gene. The CDR3 has 15 residues. In DNA form, the CDR3 reads TGCGCCAGCAGCCAAGGACAGGAGATTTATCAGCCCCAGCATTTT. Protein sequence: CASSQGQEIYQPQHF.

The chain joins TRBV7-2 to TRBJ1-1; D remains unclear. The CDR3 covers 12 residues. Trimming removed 5 bases from V and 7 bases from J, with 11 bases in between. Germline CDR1 and CDR2: SGHTA and FQGNSA. The CDR3 sequence is CASSPAWSEAFF. The CDR3 DNA follows: TGTGCCAGCAGCCCTGCATGGAGTGAAGCTTTCTTT.

The CDR3 DNA is TGCGCCAGCAGCCTAGGACAGGGAACCTCTGGGGCCAACGTCCTGACTTTC. This sequence encodes CASSLGQGTSGANVLTF. The chain is built from TRBV5-1 and TRBJ2-6; 8 positions match TRBD1. V lost 4 bases, J lost 0 bases, and 6 bases stayed unmatched. Germline CDR1 reads SGHRS; CDR2 reads YFSETQ. The CDR3 contains 17 residues.

V is TRBV5-1 and J is TRBJ1-2; no firm D call. This CDR3 is built from 14 residues. Germline values: CDR1 SGHRS, CDR2 YFSETQ. Trimming shortened V by 0 bases and J by 6 bases, and 12 bases separated the two germline ends. CDR3 nucleotide sequence: TGCGCCAGCAGCTTGGAAGGGAGGGTCGATGGCTACACCTTC. It specifies CASSLEGRVDGYTF.

A single count supports this clone. The chain uses TRBV2 and TRBJ1-4; TRBD1 might be the D (6 bases). Per germline, CDR1 SNHLY and CDR2 FYNNEI. Trimming left V 8 bases short and J 8 bases short, with 27 bases between. The CDR3 sequence is 17 residues long. The CDR3 here is CASGGWTASKVGEKLFF. The CDR3 DNA reads TGTGCCAGCGGAGGTTGGACAGCTTCGAAGGTCGGAGAAAAACTGTTTTTT.

This clone was observed once. V and J are TRBV6-5 and TRBJ2-4, with 7 bases identical to TRBD1. Per germline, CDR1 MNHEY and CDR2 SVGAGI. V lost 6 bases to trimming and J lost 2 bases; unmatched junction nucleotides: 7. This CDR3 has 15 amino acids. The CDR3 coding sequence is TGTGCCAGCAGCACCAACAGGGGATCCAAAAACATTCAGTACTTC. Encoded protein: CASSTNRGSKNIQYF.

V and J are TRBV28 and TRBJ1-2, with a weak D call TRBD1 (5 bases). V lost 10 bases and J lost 2, with 11 bases in between. Germline assignment: CDR1 MDHEN and CDR2 SYDVKM. The CDR3 sequence is 12 residues long. CDR3 region: CATVGGNYGYTF. CDR3 DNA sequence: TGTGCCACCGTCGGGGGAAACTATGGCTACACCTTC.

The V gene is TRBV7-2, the J gene TRBJ1-5, with 7 bases aligning to TRBD1. The J segment lost 3 bases and the V segment lost 2 bases, leaving 7 bases of the junction unmatched. Germline loops: CDR1 SGHTA, CDR2 FQGNSA. This CDR3 is 16 amino acids long. The CDR3 loop reads CASSLLWTGSNQPQHF. CDR3 coding DNA: TGTGCCAGCAGCTTACTTTGGACAGGCTCCAATCAGCCCCAGCATTTT.

This chain connects TRBV10-3 to TRBJ1-3; TRBD1 matches at 11 bases. Germline V gene lookup returns CDR1 ENHRY and CDR2 SYGVKD. V lost 3 bases to trimming and J lost 1 base; unmatched junction nucleotides: 5. The CDR3 contains 17 residues. The CDR3 loop is CAISDLGQGASGNTIYF. CDR3 DNA sequence: TGTGCCATCAGTGATCTCGGACAGGGGGCTTCTGGAAACACCATATATTTT.